This TCR beta chain was retrieved from a study of T-cell reconstitution after alpha-beta-depleted transplantation in children. Findings of the study overall: For some patients, TCRbeta diversity was high at day 60 because of recipient T cells and thymic progenitors that survived. T-cell counts and diversity at one year post-transplant came mainly from newly produced T cells. Reportedly, alpha-beta T cells present about two months post-transplant originated from several hundred expanded clones of graft origin.

The table lists this clonotype with many counts. The antigen remains unidentified. During its preparation, the TCRbeta library received unique molecular identifiers. TCRdb passed the PCR reads through MiXCR, listing each CDR3 protein once. The repertoire holds around 94,000 distinct CDR3 sequences, less than 6% seen once, with 6% to 7% in the top ten. The sample consisted of PBMCs, mostly from graft donor cells, taken 60 days after TCRalphabeta/CD19-depleted stem cell transplant. The source is a female patient between 2 and 15 years old who had a stem cell transplant for Fanconi anemia, so the T cells may come from the graft donor.

DNA for the CDR3: TGTGCCAGCAGTTTCTGGGGGAGGTACCACAATGAGCAGTTCTTC. The encoded protein is CASSFWGRYHNEQFF. V gene TRBV12-3 or TRBV12-4 combines with J gene TRBJ2-1; perhaps TRBD2 as D (6 bases). CDR3 length: 15 residues. Trimming pared 3 bases from V and 5 bases from J, leaving 14 bases between.